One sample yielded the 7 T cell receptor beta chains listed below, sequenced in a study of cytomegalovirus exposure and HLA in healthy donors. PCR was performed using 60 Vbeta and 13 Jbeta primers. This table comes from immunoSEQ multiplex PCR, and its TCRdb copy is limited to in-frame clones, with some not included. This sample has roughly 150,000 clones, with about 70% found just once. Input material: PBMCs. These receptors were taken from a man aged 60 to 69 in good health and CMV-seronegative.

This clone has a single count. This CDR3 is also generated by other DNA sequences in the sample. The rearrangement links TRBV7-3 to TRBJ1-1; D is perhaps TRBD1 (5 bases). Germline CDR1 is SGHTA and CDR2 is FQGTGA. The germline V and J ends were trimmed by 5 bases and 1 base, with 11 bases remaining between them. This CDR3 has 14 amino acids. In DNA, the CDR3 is TGTGCCAGCAGCCTAGGGGCCGGGAACACTGAAGCTTTCTTT. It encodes CASSLGAGNTEAFF.

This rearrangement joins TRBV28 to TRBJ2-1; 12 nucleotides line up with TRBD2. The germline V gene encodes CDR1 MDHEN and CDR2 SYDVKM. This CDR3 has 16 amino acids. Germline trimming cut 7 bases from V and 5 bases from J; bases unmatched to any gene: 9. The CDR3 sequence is CASTGTSGYGDNEQFF. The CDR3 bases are TGTGCCAGCACGGGGACTAGCGGGTATGGGGACAATGAGCAGTTCTTC.

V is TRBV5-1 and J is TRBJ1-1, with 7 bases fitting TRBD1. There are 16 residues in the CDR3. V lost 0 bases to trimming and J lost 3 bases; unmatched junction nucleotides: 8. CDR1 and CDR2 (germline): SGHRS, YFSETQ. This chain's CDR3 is CASSLDSRGLDTEAFF. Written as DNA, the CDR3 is TGCGCCAGCAGCTTGGATTCGAGGGGGCTTGACACTGAAGCTTTCTTT.

CDR3 DNA: TGCAGCGTCGGGGGGACAGGGGGAGTTTCCGGGGAGCTGTTTTTT. It specifies CSVGGTGGVSGELFF. V is TRBV29-1 and J is TRBJ2-2; 11 bases match TRBD1. The V and J ends lost 6 bases and 6 bases, in that order; junction bases with no gene match: 9. This CDR3 spans 15 amino acids. Germline V gene data show CDR1 as SQVTM and CDR2 as ANQGSEA.

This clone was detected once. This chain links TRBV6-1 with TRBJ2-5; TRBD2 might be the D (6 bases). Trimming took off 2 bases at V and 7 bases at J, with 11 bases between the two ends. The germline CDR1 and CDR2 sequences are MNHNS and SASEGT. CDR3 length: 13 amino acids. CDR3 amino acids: CASSEKGGGTQYF. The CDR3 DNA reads TGTGCCAGCAGTGAAAAGGGAGGCGGGACCCAGTACTTC.

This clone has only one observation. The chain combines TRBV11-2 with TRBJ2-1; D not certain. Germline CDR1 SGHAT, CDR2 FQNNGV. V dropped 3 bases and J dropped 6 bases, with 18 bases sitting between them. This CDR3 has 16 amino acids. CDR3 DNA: TGTGCCAGCAGCTTCGGGTTACCGGCCTCCAGCAATGAGCAGTTCTTC. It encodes CASSFGLPASSNEQFF.

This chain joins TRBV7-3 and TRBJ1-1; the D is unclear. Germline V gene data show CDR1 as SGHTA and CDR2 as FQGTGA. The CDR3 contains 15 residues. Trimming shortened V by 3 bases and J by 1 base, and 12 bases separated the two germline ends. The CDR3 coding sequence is TGTGCCAGCAGCTTCCCCTCGCGGTCGAACACTGAAGCTTTCTTT. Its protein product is CASSFPSRSNTEAFF.